The 26 T cell receptor beta chains below were found in one sample sequenced in a study of memory CD4+ T cells and cytomegalovirus serostatus. Single viable CD3+CD4+CD8-CD45RO+ cells were sorted as the memory CD4+ T cells. Sequencing used immunoSEQ multiplex PCR; TCRdb keeps in-frame clones, though not all of them. The table has 50,000 or so clones, around four fifths seen once. The sample was memory CD4+ T cells from blood. The receptors come from an adult in good health and CMV-seropositive.

V is TRBV18 and J is TRBJ1-1, with D unresolved. Germline values: CDR1 KGHSH, CDR2 LQKENI. Trimming pared 2 bases from V and 1 base from J, leaving 5 bases between. The CDR3 has 13 residues. DNA of the CDR3: TGTGCCAGCTCACCAGGCCAGAACACTGAAGCTTTCTTT. It specifies CASSPGQNTEAFF.

The chain combines TRBV7-8 with TRBJ2-1; 8 bases agree with TRBD2. The CDR3 covers 16 residues. J gave up 4 bases and V 4 bases, and 9 bases lay outside the gene matches. Germline V gene sequence: CDR1 SGHVS, CDR2 FQNEAQ. CDR3 loop: CASSYLAGIIYNEQFF. The CDR3 DNA sequence: TGTGCCAGCAGCTATTTAGCGGGGATTATATACAATGAGCAGTTCTTC.

The J gene is TRBJ2-2, the V gene TRBV28; 13 bases match TRBD2. Per germline, CDR1 MDHEN and CDR2 SYDVKM. The CDR3 is 17 residues long. The V gene end was trimmed by 0 bases and the J gene end by 6 bases; junction bases not matched to a gene: 4. The CDR3 DNA reads TGTGCCAGCAGTTTATGGAGACTAGCGGGGGGCCCCGGGGAGCTGTTTTTT. This sequence encodes CASSLWRLAGGPGELFF.

This sequence joins TRBV4-3 and TRBJ2-7; D remains ambiguous. V dropped 4 bases and J dropped 3 bases, with 13 bases sitting between them. The germline gives CDR1 LGHNA, CDR2 YSLEER. The CDR3 is 14 residues long. Here the CDR3 reads CASSRGYGHYEQYF. In DNA, the CDR3 is TGCGCCAGCAGCCGAGGATACGGGCACTACGAGCAGTACTTC.

Of note for this clone: The same CDR3 also results from other DNA sequences found in this sample. The chain uses TRBV28 and TRBJ2-5; TRBD2 agrees at 9 bases. Trimming at V came to 3 bases and at J to 4 bases, leaving 6 bases not matched to a gene. In germline, CDR1 is MDHEN, CDR2 SYDVKM. The CDR3 is 15 amino acids. CDR3 nucleotide sequence: TGTGCCAGCAGTTTTCAAGCGGGGGGAGGAGAGACCCAGTACTTC. It encodes CASSFQAGGGETQYF.

The CDR3 DNA reads as TGCGCCAGCAGCTTGGATCCTCCCGGGACTAGCGGGAGGGGACAAGAGACCCAGTACTTC. Translating gives CASSLDPPGTSGRGQETQYF. This chain connects TRBV5-1 to TRBJ2-5; TRBD2 aligns across 16 bases. Germline CDR1 SGHRS, CDR2 YFSETQ. This CDR3 is 20 amino acids long. Trimming cost V 0 bases and J 2 bases; bases outside gene matches: 10.

Only one count was recorded for this clone. The V and J genes are TRBV6-5 and TRBJ1-2; 7 nucleotides agree with TRBD1. This CDR3 has 13 residues. The trim removed 6 bases at V and 10 bases at J, leaving 11 bases unmatched. Germline V gene data show CDR1 as MNHEY and CDR2 as SVGAGI. CDR3 in amino acids: CASSPNGDRAYTF. CDR3 in DNA: TGTGCCAGCAGCCCAAATGGGGACAGAGCCTACACCTTC.

V usage is TRBV5-5 and J usage is TRBJ2-5; TRBD2 matches 12 bases. CDR3 length: 17 residues. Germline loops: CDR1 SGHKS, CDR2 YYEKEE (reference sequence). V shed 3 bases and J 5 bases; nucleotides not matched to a gene: 11. The CDR3 spells CASSWGTSGSVGETQYF. CDR3 bases: TGTGCCAGCAGCTGGGGGACTAGCGGGTCCGTCGGGGAGACCCAGTACTTC.

Only a few counts were recorded for this clone. The chain uses TRBV6-1 and TRBJ2-5, with a tentative D call TRBD1 (5 bases). Trimming stripped 3 bases from V and 2 bases from J, with 13 bases between. CDR1 and CDR2 (germline): MNHNS, SASEGT. The CDR3 consists of 15 residues. This chain's CDR3 is CASSEQGSGQETQYF. CDR3 in DNA: TGTGCCAGCAGTGAGCAGGGTTCCGGGCAAGAGACCCAGTACTTC.

This rearrangement joins TRBV9 to TRBJ2-1, with TRBD2 as a possible D gene (5 bases). Germline V lookup: CDR1 SGDLS, CDR2 YYNGEE. V was pared by 0 bases and J by 10 bases, with 17 bases between. The CDR3 covers 15 residues. The CDR3 nucleotides read TGTGCCAGCAGCGTAGGAGTAGCAGGTGGGGAGGAGCAGTTCTTC. Amino acids: CASSVGVAGGEEQFF.

The chain has TRBV14 and TRBJ2-1, with TRBD1 as a possible D gene (6 bases). V shed 3 bases and J shed 3 bases, with 15 bases lying between them. The germline gives CDR1 SGHDN, CDR2 FVKESK. The length of the CDR3 is 16 residues. The CDR3 region is CASSHRRGTDYNEQFF. The DNA of the CDR3 is TGTGCCAGCAGCCACCGAAGGGGGACCGACTACAATGAGCAGTTCTTC.

This clone is categorized as medium-sized (0.01 to 0.1%). The chain uses TRBV2 and TRBJ2-3; the match to TRBD1 covers 10 bases. The CDR3 has 18 residues. Germline lookup yields CDR1 SNHLY and CDR2 FYNNEI. The V and J ends lost 11 bases and 0 bases, in that order; junction bases with no gene match: 17. As DNA, the CDR3 is TGTGCCGGGGTGGACAGGGGGGCGACTTCCACTAGCACAGATACGCAGTATTTT. It codes for CAGVDRGATSTSTDTQYF.

The chain combines TRBV18 with TRBJ2-7; TRBD1 matches 10 bases. With V trimmed by 3 bases and J by 3 bases, 11 bases remained unmatched. Germline V lookup: CDR1 KGHSH, CDR2 LQKENI. This CDR3 has 17 residues. This CDR3 reads CASSPSLRDRGDYEQYF. The CDR3 bases are TGTGCCAGCTCACCCTCCCTCCGGGACAGGGGCGACTACGAGCAGTACTTC.

The rearrangement joins TRBV4-2 to TRBJ1-3, with a weak D call TRBD1 (6 bases). V was pared by 3 bases and J by 4 bases, with 16 bases between. The germline V gene encodes CDR1 LGHNA and CDR2 YNFKEQ. The CDR3 extends over 16 amino acids. CDR3 DNA: TGTGCCAGCAGCCAGGGATGGGGGGCGGACGGAAACACCATATATTTT. It specifies CASSQGWGADGNTIYF.

The genes are TRBV10-3 and TRBJ1-1; the D gene is possibly TRBD1 (6 bases). V lost 8 bases, J lost 5 bases, and 18 bases lay in between. Germline V lookup: CDR1 ENHRY, CDR2 SYGVKD. This CDR3 comprises 14 residues. The CDR3 spells CAIADERQATEAFF. CDR3 in DNA: TGTGCCATCGCAGACGAGAGACAGGCGACTGAAGCTTTCTTT.

The gene calls are TRBV27 and TRBJ1-1; 10 bases fit TRBD1. Germline-derived CDR1 and CDR2 are MNHEY and SMNVEV (reference sequence). This CDR3 is 17 amino acids long. V trimming: 0 bases; J trimming: 6 bases; junction bases outside the gene matches: 10. The CDR3 coding sequence is TGTGCCAGCAGTTTATCGGGGATTCCGGGACAGGGGCCTGAAGCTTTCTTT. The encoded protein is CASSLSGIPGQGPEAFF.

The chain combines TRBV4-2 with TRBJ2-7, with TRBD1 matching over 9 bases. Germline V gene data show CDR1 as LGHNA and CDR2 as YNFKEQ. This CDR3 region has 16 residues. After removal of 0 bases from V and 5 bases from J, the junction contained 8 bases not matched to a gene. The CDR3 reads CASSQDPGTGSDEQYF. The CDR3 bases are TGTGCCAGCAGCCAAGACCCCGGGACAGGGAGTGACGAGCAGTACTTC.

This sequence joins TRBV11-2 and TRBJ2-2, with a possible D match to TRBD1 (6 bases). The germline V gene encodes CDR1 SGHAT and CDR2 FQNNGV. The CDR3 consists of 14 residues. Trimming shortened V by 1 base and J by 4 bases, and 7 bases separated the two germline ends. The CDR3 sequence is CASSLGRGTGELFF. DNA for the CDR3: TGTGCCAGCAGCTTAGGCAGGGGCACCGGGGAGCTGTTTTTT.

This sequence joins TRBV5-6 and TRBJ1-2; 9 bases are shared with TRBD1. Germline V gives CDR1 SGHDT, CDR2 YYEEEE. The CDR3 has 15 amino acids. The V segment lost 0 bases and the J segment 5 bases; nucleotides outside the gene matches: 5. The CDR3 region has the DNA TGTGCCAGCAGCTTGGACGGGACAGGGTCTTATGGCTACACCTTC. Amino acid sequence: CASSLDGTGSYGYTF.

The CDR3 nucleotides are TGTGCCAGTAGTCACCGGGACAGCGAAGCTTTCTTT. This codes for CASSHRDSEAFF. The chain links TRBV19 to TRBJ1-1; 7 bases map to TRBD1. V lost 5 bases and J lost 8; bases outside the gene matches: 5. Germline CDR1 and CDR2: LNHDA and SQIVND (reference sequence). This CDR3 spans 12 amino acids.

This clone was seen a single time. V is TRBV10-3 and J is TRBJ2-1; D possibly uses TRBD1 or TRBD2 (5 bases each). The CDR3 totals 14 residues. The V gene's germline CDR1 is ENHRY and CDR2 SYGVKD. V lost 4 bases, J lost 5 bases, and 12 bases lay in between. CDR3 sequence: CAISAGSLDNEQFF. As DNA, the CDR3 is TGTGCCATCAGTGCAGGGAGTTTGGACAATGAGCAGTTCTTC.

This chain joins TRBV5-4 and TRBJ1-1; the D gene is possibly TRBD1 (6 bases). The CDR3 contains 12 residues. Looked up from germline, CDR1 is SGHNT and CDR2 is YYREEE (reference sequence). V lost 3 bases, J lost 9 bases, and 12 bases lay in between. Here the CDR3 reads CASSWGQGKAFF. For the CDR3, the DNA is TGTGCCAGCAGCTGGGGTCAGGGGAAAGCTTTCTTT.

This sequence joins TRBV5-6 and TRBJ2-1; 9 positions match TRBD2. V lost 0 bases and J lost 9; bases outside the gene matches: 13. Germline V gives CDR1 SGHDT, CDR2 YYEEEE. The CDR3 totals 17 residues. This CDR3 reads CASSLEVMGGGAAEQFF. Written as DNA, the CDR3 is TGTGCCAGCAGCTTGGAGGTGATGGGCGGGGGGGCCGCTGAGCAGTTCTTC.

The rearrangement uses TRBV5-6 and TRBJ1-1; the D is unclear. V was cut by 1 base and J by 4 bases, with 11 bases left in between. The CDR3 consists of 14 residues. Germline V lookup: CDR1 SGHDT, CDR2 YYEEEE. The CDR3 nucleotides read TGTGCCAGCAGCTTGCAGGCAATTGTCACTGAAGCTTTCTTT. This sequence encodes CASSLQAIVTEAFF.

On this clone itself: This CDR3 is also generated by other DNA sequences in the sample. This chain links TRBV2 with TRBJ2-7; a possible D gene is TRBD2 (7 bases). The CDR3 runs 14 residues. Trimming pared 6 bases from V and 2 bases from J, leaving 14 bases between. Germline values: CDR1 SNHLY, CDR2 FYNNEI. Here the CDR3 DNA reads TGTGCCAGCAGAGTCGGGGGGCCAACCTACGAGCAGTACTTC. It encodes CASRVGGPTYEQYF.

The chain joins TRBV29-1 to TRBJ2-3; D is possibly TRBD2 (5 bases). V shed 3 bases and J shed 1 base, with 8 bases lying between them. This CDR3 spans 13 amino acids. Germline CDR1 reads SQVTM; CDR2 reads ANQGSEA. Here the CDR3 reads CSVEGGRTDTQYF. Here the CDR3 DNA reads TGCAGCGTTGAGGGCGGGCGCACAGATACGCAGTATTTT.